This T cell receptor beta chain is from a study of blood T cells in healthy people across ages. Through a sample-barcoded 5' primer and a J-beta primer mix, a second PCR was run for roughly 7 to 12 cycles. From each sample, at least 2.5 million paired-end reads containing CDR3 were obtained. Using its own MiXCR run on the 5' RACE reads, TCRdb lists one record per CDR3 protein. The data hold roughly 830,000 distinct CDR3 sequences, with approximately 67% observed a single time. V trimming: 0 bases; J trimming: 1 base; junction bases outside the gene matches: 4. This CDR3 has 16 residues. Germline assignment: CDR1 MNHEY and CDR2 SVGAGI.

This sequence joins TRBV6-5 and TRBJ2-5; 8 bases align to TRBD1. This clonotype originated in a man aged 25-45 years in good health. The sequenced material came from blood. The CDR3 sequence is CASSYSATGAQETQYF. The CDR3 DNA sequence: TGTGCCAGCAGTTACTCGGCGACAGGGGCCCAAGAGACCCAGTACTTC.